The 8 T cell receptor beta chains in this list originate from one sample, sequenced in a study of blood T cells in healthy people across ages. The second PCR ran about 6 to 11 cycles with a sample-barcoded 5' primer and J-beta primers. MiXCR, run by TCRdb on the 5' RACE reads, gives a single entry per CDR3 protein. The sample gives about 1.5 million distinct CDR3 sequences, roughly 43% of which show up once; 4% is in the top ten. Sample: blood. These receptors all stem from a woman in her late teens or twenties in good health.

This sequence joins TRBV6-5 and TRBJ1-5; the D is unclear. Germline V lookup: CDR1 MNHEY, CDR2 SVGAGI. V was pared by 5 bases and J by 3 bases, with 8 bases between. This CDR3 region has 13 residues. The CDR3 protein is CASSDVNNQPQHF. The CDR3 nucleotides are TGTGCCAGCAGTGACGTCAACAATCAGCCCCAGCATTTT.

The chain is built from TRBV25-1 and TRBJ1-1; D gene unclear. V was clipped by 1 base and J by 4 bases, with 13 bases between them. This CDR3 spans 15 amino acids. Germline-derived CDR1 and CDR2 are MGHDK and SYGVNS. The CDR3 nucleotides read TGTGCCAGCAGTGAATTGGCTCGATCGAGCACTGAAGCTTTCTTT. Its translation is CASSELARSSTEAFF.

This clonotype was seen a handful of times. Here the CDR3 reads CASSLRRGQGDTQYF. The CDR3 DNA reads TGTGCCAGCAGTTTAAGGAGAGGGCAAGGAGATACGCAGTATTTT. The V call is TRBV27, the J call TRBJ2-3; perhaps TRBD2 as D (5 bases). The ends were cut back, 2 bases at V and 5 bases at J, with 14 bases in the middle. This CDR3 spans 15 amino acids. The germline V gene has CDR1 MNHEY and CDR2 SMNVEV (reference sequence).

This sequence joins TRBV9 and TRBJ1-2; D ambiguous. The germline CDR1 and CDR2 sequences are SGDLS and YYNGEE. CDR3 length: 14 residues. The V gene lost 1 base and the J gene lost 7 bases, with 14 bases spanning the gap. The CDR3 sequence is CASSVSDPGGGYTF. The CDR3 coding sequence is TGTGCCAGCAGCGTAAGCGACCCAGGTGGTGGCTACACCTTC.

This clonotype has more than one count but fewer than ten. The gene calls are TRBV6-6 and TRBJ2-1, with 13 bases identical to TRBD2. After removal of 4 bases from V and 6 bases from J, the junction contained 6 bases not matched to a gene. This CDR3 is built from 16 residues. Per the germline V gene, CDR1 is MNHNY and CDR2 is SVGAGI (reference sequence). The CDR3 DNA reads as TGTGCCAGCAGTTCAACTACTAGCGGGGGGGGCAATGAGCAGTTCTTC. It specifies CASSSTTSGGGNEQFF.

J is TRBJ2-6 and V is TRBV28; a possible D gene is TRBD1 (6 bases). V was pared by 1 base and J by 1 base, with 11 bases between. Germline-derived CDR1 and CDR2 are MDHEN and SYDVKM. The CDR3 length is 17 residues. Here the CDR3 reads CASSLFKRGSGANVLTF. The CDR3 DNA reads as TGTGCCAGCAGTTTATTTAAGAGGGGGTCTGGGGCCAACGTCCTGACTTTC.

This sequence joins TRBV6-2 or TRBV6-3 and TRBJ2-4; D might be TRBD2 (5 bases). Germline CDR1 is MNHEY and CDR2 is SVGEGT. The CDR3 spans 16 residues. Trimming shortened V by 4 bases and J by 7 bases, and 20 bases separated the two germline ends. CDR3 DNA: TGTGCCAGCAGTTCCCCCCTGAGGAGGCAACGGAACATTCAGTACTTC. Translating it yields CASSSPLRRQRNIQYF.

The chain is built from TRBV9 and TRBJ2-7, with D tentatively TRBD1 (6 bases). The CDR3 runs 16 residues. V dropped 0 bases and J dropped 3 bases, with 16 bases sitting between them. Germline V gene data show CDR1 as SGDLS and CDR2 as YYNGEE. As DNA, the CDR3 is TGTGCCAGCAGCGTAGCCCCAGGGGTACAGGGCTACGAGCAGTACTTC. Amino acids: CASSVAPGVQGYEQYF.